These 22 T cell receptor beta chains came from one sample sequenced in a study of PD-1 blockade in mismatch repair-deficient tumors. Method: immunoSEQ multiplex PCR; TCRdb's copy keeps in-frame clones and lacks some. The sample holds about 49,000 clones, 70% to 85% seen once. Here the sequenced sample was PBMCs, taken before pembrolizumab treatment. Source of these receptors: an adult with mismatch repair-deficient cancer.

The gene calls are TRBV10-2 and TRBJ2-1, with unresolved D. Germline CDR1 and CDR2: WSHSY and SAAADI. This CDR3 comprises 14 residues. V was shortened by 0 bases and J by 4 bases, with 7 bases between the two germline ends. CDR3 nucleotides: TGCGCCAGCAGTGAGTCGGCAGTTTACAATGAGCAGTTCTTC. Its protein is CASSESAVYNEQFF.

For the CDR3, the DNA is TGTGCCAGCTCACCAGGACAATATGAGCAGTTCTTC. Its protein product is CASSPGQYEQFF. The chain uses TRBV18 and TRBJ2-1, with a tentative D call TRBD1 (5 bases). V lost 2 bases and J lost 8, with 7 bases in between. CDR1 KGHSH and CDR2 LQKENI come from the germline V gene. The CDR3 is 12 residues long.

This chain uses TRBV6-1 with TRBJ1-2; no definite D call. V was clipped by 4 bases and J by 2 bases, with 11 bases between them. Germline CDR1 reads MNHNS; CDR2 reads SASEGT. The CDR3 contains 14 residues. As DNA, the CDR3 is TGTGCCAGCAGTGCCACCGGGGTCAACTATGGCTACACCTTC. Amino acid sequence: CASSATGVNYGYTF.

This clone came up once. The chain couples TRBV2 to TRBJ2-4; 7 bases are a match to TRBD2. Germline loops: CDR1 SNHLY, CDR2 FYNNEI. V lost 5 bases, J lost 2 bases, and 9 bases stayed unmatched. This CDR3 has 16 amino acids. The CDR3 DNA reads TGTGCCAGCAGTCGAAGGTCTAGCGGATCCAAAAACATTCAGTACTTC. Translation: CASSRRSSGSKNIQYF.

The chain recombines TRBV4-3 with TRBJ2-7, with 8 bases that match TRBD1. V trimming: 0 bases; J trimming: 0 bases; junction bases outside the gene matches: 16. The CDR3 spans 20 residues. Germline V gene lookup returns CDR1 LGHNA and CDR2 YSLEER. The CDR3: CASSQDKDRVTPFYSYEQYF. The CDR3 coding sequence is TGCGCCAGCAGCCAAGATAAGGACAGGGTTACACCCTTCTACTCCTACGAGCAGTACTTC.

In DNA form, the CDR3 reads TGTGCCAGCAGTGAGAGGGACAGAGAGAACACTGAAGCTTTCTTT. Amino acid sequence: CASSERDRENTEAFF. This chain uses TRBV25-1 with TRBJ1-1; 7 nucleotides match TRBD1. V gave up 3 bases and J gave up 1 base; unmatched junction bases: 5. The germline CDR1 and CDR2 sequences are MGHDK and SYGVNS. The CDR3 loop spans 15 amino acids. Based on the CDR3 plus reference TRBV25-1 and TRBJ1-1, the full variable domain is EADIYQTPRYLVIGTGKKITLECSQTMGHDKMYWYQQDPGMELHLIHYSYGVNSTEKGDLSSESTVSRIRTEHFPLTLESARPSHTSQYLCASSERDRENTEAFFGQGTRLTVV.

The chain carries TRBV7-3 and TRBJ2-2; D gene ambiguous. CDR1 is SGHTA, CDR2 FQGTGA, per germline. The CDR3 has 16 residues. With 5 bases removed from V and 5 bases from J, the gap between germline ends came to 18 bases. The CDR3 spells CASSPNFVGRTGELFF. CDR3 coding DNA: TGTGCCAGCAGCCCGAATTTCGTCGGTCGGACCGGGGAGCTGTTTTTT.

The V gene is TRBV10-3, the J gene TRBJ2-7; 9 nucleotides agree with TRBD1. V shed 10 bases and J 2 bases; nucleotides not matched to a gene: 12. The CDR3 spans 15 residues. Germline V gene sequence: CDR1 ENHRY, CDR2 SYGVKD. CDR3 residues: CATNPRDRVPYEQYF. The CDR3, as DNA: TGTGCCACCAATCCGAGGGACAGGGTCCCCTACGAGCAGTACTTC.

The V and J genes are TRBV14 and TRBJ2-7; TRBD1 matches at 8 bases. Trimming at V came to 1 base and at J to 2 bases, leaving 7 bases not matched to a gene. Germline CDR1 and CDR2: SGHDN and FVKESK. CDR3 length equals 16 residues. The CDR3 is CASSQASGQVPYEQYF. The CDR3 DNA follows: TGTGCCAGCAGCCAAGCCTCGGGACAGGTCCCCTACGAGCAGTACTTC.

The chain couples TRBV6-1 to TRBJ2-7; 9 bases are a match to TRBD1. The J segment lost 0 bases and the V segment lost 4 bases, leaving 4 bases of the junction unmatched. Germline assignment: CDR1 MNHNS and CDR2 SASEGT. The CDR3 extends over 15 amino acids. The CDR3 loop is CASSGQDRGSYEQYF. As DNA, the CDR3 is TGTGCCAGCAGTGGGCAGGACAGGGGCTCCTACGAGCAGTACTTC.

This chain links TRBV6-1 with TRBJ1-3; no clear D gene. The CDR3 consists of 15 residues. CDR1 is MNHNS and CDR2 is SASEGT in the germline V gene. V lost 1 base and J lost 0, with 7 bases in between. The CDR3 DNA follows: TGTGCCAGCAGTGAAGGGATTTACTCTGGAAACACCATATATTTT. As protein: CASSEGIYSGNTIYF.

This sequence joins TRBV7-9 and TRBJ1-2, with 7 bases fitting TRBD1. The CDR3 has 14 residues. Unmatched junction bases numbered 10, after V lost 6 bases and J lost 6 bases. Germline assignment: CDR1 SEHNR and CDR2 FQNEAQ (reference sequence). Here the CDR3 DNA reads TGTGCCAGCAGATCTAGGCGAGGGGGCCATGGCTACACCTTC. Translated, it gives CASRSRRGGHGYTF. The entire variable domain, with the rest obtained from reference TRBV7-9 and TRBJ1-2, is as follows: DTGVSQNPRHKITKRGQNVTFRCDPISEHNRLYWYRQTLGQGPEFLTYFQNEAQLEKSRLLSDRFSAERPKGSFSTLEIQRTEQGDSAMYLCASRSRRGGHGYTFGSGTRLTVV.

The V gene is TRBV7-2, the J gene TRBJ2-2, with TRBD2 matching 12 bases. V dropped 4 bases and J dropped 7; count of bases not matched to a gene: 1. In germline, CDR1 is SGHTA, CDR2 FQGNSA. This CDR3 comprises 14 residues. CDR3 region: CASSWGLAGGELFF. CDR3 DNA: TGTGCCAGCAGCTGGGGACTAGCGGGCGGGGAGCTGTTTTTT.

The rearrangement joins TRBV11-2 to TRBJ2-7; D is uncertain. CDR1 SGHAT and CDR2 FQNNGV come from the germline V gene. V was pared by 3 bases and J by 4 bases, with 7 bases between. The CDR3 contains 12 residues. The CDR3 DNA reads as TGTGCCAGCAGCTTGTTAGAATACGAGCAGTACTTC. As protein: CASSLLEYEQYF.

The chain recombines TRBV7-2 with TRBJ1-4; no clear D gene. Per the germline V gene, CDR1 is SGHTA and CDR2 is FQGNSA. V shed 5 bases and J shed 10 bases, with 17 bases lying between them. The CDR3 runs to 14 residues. In DNA, the CDR3 is TGTGCCAGCAGCCGGGCCTCTTCCGACGGAAAACTGTTTTTT. Its protein product is CASSRASSDGKLFF.

This sequence joins TRBV6-5 and TRBJ1-2, with D tentatively TRBD1 (6 bases). The CDR3 totals 14 residues. The V and J ends lost 6 bases and 2 bases respectively, with 13 bases between them. Germline loops: CDR1 MNHEY, CDR2 SVGAGI. CDR3 DNA sequence: TGTGCCAGCAGGAGGACAGTCGAGAACTATGGCTACACCTTC. Protein product: CASRRTVENYGYTF.

This chain uses TRBV7-2 with TRBJ1-1, with a possible D match to TRBD1 (5 bases). The V end was cut by 5 bases, the J end by 1 base, with 17 bases between. The CDR3 contains 16 residues. The germline V gene has CDR1 SGHTA and CDR2 FQGNSA. In DNA, the CDR3 is TGTGCCAGCAGCCACCAAAGGCAGGGACCGAACACTGAAGCTTTCTTT. Translating it yields CASSHQRQGPNTEAFF.

CDR3 protein: CASSAGLAGSYEQYF. The DNA of the CDR3 is TGTGCCAGCAGCGCAGGACTAGCGGGAAGCTACGAGCAGTACTTC. The chain employs TRBV13 and TRBJ2-7; 12 bases are shared with TRBD2. Per the germline V gene, CDR1 is PRHDT and CDR2 is FYEKMQ (reference sequence). Trimming at V came to 5 bases and at J to 3 bases, leaving 5 bases not matched to a gene. The CDR3 length is 15 residues.

This chain connects TRBV19 to TRBJ2-3, with 8 positions matching TRBD1. This CDR3 comprises 16 residues. Germline loops: CDR1 LNHDA, CDR2 SQIVND (reference sequence). Trimming took 4 bases from V and 1 from J; bases not matched to a gene: 7. Here the CDR3 reads CASSTSGGSGTDTQYF. The DNA for the CDR3 is TGTGCCAGTAGTACTTCAGGGGGCAGCGGCACAGATACGCAGTATTTT.

The CDR3 sequence is CASSPLRGYTEAFF. DNA for the CDR3: TGTGCCAGCAGCCCCCTGAGGGGGTACACTGAAGCTTTCTTT. This sequence joins TRBV27 and TRBJ1-1, with D perhaps TRBD1 (6 bases). Germline CDR1 MNHEY, CDR2 SMNVEV (reference sequence). The CDR3 is 14 amino acids. With 6 bases removed from V and 3 bases from J, the gap between germline ends came to 14 bases.

The J gene is TRBJ2-7, the V gene TRBV7-3; TRBD2 is a possible D gene (6 bases). The CDR3 extends over 13 amino acids. The V end lost 5 bases, the J end lost 6 bases, and 14 bases lay between the germline ends. Germline V lookup: CDR1 SGHTA, CDR2 FQGTGA. CDR3 nucleotide sequence: TGTGCCAGCAGCCCCCGACTAGGGGCCGAGCAGTACTTC. This gives the protein CASSPRLGAEQYF.

V gene TRBV29-1 combines with J gene TRBJ2-1, with 8 bases fitting TRBD2. The CDR3 runs to 14 residues. Germline values: CDR1 SQVTM, CDR2 ANQGSEA. The CDR3 loop reads CSGSGAGAYNEQFF. The CDR3 DNA reads as TGCAGTGGTTCTGGAGCGGGGGCCTACAATGAGCAGTTCTTC.